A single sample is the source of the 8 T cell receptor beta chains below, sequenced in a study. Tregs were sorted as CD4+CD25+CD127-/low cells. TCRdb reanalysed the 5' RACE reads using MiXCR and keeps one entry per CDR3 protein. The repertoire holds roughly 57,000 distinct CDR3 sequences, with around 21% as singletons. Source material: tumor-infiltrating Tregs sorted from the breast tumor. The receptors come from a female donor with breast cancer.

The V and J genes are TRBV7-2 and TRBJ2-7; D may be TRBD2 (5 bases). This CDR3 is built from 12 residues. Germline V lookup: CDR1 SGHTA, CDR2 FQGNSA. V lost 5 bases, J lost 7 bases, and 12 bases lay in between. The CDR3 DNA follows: TGTGCCAGCAGCCCCCGGACTGGAGAGCAGTACTTC. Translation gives CASSPRTGEQYF.

The CDR3 loop is CSAPTDKNEKLFF. Here the CDR3 DNA reads TGCAGTGCCCCGACAGACAAGAATGAAAAACTGTTTTTT. The chain uses TRBV20-1 and TRBJ1-4, with a possible D match to TRBD1 (5 bases). V lost 6 bases to trimming and J lost 5 bases, with 13 bases between them. The V gene's germline CDR1 is DFQATT and CDR2 SNEGSKA (reference sequence). The CDR3 length is 13 residues.

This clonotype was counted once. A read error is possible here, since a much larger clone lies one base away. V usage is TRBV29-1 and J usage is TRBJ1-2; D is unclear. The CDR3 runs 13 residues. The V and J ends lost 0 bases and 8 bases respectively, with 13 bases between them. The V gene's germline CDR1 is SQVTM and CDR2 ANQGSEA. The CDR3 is CSVEDRRYRGYTF. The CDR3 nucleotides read TGCAGCGTTGAAGATCGGCGGTACCGGGGCTACACCTTC. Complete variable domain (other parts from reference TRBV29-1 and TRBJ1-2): SAVISQKPSRDICQRGTSLTIQCQVDSQVTMMFWYRQQPGQSLTLIATANQGSEATYESGFVIDKFPISRPNLTFSTLTVSNMSPEDSSIYLCSVEDRRYRGYTFGSGTRLTVV.

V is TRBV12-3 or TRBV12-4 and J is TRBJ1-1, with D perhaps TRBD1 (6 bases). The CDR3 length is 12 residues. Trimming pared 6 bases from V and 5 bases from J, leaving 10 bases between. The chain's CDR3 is CASSPDRTEAFF. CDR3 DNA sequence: TGTGCCAGCAGCCCAGACAGGACTGAAGCTTTCTTT.

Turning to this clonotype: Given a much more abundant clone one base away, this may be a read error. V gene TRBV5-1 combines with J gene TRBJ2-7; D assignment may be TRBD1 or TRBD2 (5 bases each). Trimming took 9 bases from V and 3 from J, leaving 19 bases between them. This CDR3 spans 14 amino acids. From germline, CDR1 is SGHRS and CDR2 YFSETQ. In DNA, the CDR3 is TGCGCCAACAGACCCGGGGCAGGGTTCTACGAGCAGTACTTC. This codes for CANRPGAGFYEQYF.

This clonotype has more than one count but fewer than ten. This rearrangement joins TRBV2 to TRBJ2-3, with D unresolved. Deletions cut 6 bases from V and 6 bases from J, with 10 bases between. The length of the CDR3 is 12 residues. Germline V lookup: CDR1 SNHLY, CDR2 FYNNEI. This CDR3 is CASSLDRDTQYF. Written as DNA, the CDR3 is TGTGCCAGCAGCCTCGACCGGGATACGCAGTATTTT.

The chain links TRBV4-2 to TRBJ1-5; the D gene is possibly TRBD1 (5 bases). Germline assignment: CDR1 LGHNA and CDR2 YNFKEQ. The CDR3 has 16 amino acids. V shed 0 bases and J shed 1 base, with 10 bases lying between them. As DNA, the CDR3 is TGTGCCAGCAGCCAAGAGGGGGTCTGGAGCAATCAGCCCCAGCATTTT. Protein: CASSQEGVWSNQPQHF.

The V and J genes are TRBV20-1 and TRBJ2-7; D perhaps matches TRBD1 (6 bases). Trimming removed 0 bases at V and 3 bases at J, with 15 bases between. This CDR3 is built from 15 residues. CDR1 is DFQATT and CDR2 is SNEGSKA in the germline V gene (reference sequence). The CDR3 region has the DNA TGCAGTGCTAGAGATCAGGTTCAGGGGCACTACGAGCAGTACTTC. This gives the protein CSARDQVQGHYEQYF.